Listed below are T cell receptor beta chains from one sample, sequenced in a study of OX40 agonist ivuxolimab in advanced cancers. Profiled with immunoSEQ multiplex PCR; TCRdb holds only in-frame clones, not every one. This sample carries about 120,000 clones, around 89% of them seen once, and the ten largest clones take approximately 0.55%. Sample: CD4+ or CD8+ T cells sorted from blood, taken in a trial of the OX40 agonist ivuxolimab. Every receptor here comes from an adult with an advanced solid tumor such as melanoma, head and neck, liver or kidney cancer. CDR3s include the opening cysteine and the closing phenylalanine or tryptophan. D genes are given only for firm matches. The size field is filled for only some rows; it gives once, few, many or a size class.

-	TRBJ2-2	TRBV9	-	TGTGCCAGCAGCGTAGGCCGAGACACCGGGGAGCTGTTTTTT	CASSVGRDTGELFF
-	TRBJ1-1	TRBV16	-	TGTGCCAGCAGCCAAGCCTTGAACACTGAAGCTTTCTTT	CASSQALNTEAFF
-	TRBJ1-2	TRBV5-6	-	TGTGCCAGCAGCTTTACAACAGGGAATGGCTACACCTTC	CASSFTTGNGYTF
-	TRBJ2-3	TRBV4-3	-	TGCGCCAGCAGCCTCAACCTTCTAGTGGCAGATACGCAGTATTTT	CASSLNLLVADTQYF
-	TRBJ2-4	TRBV30	TRBD2	TGTGCCTGGCTAGCGGCGCAAGGAAACATTCAGTACTTC	CAWLAAQGNIQYF
once	TRBJ1-1	TRBV28	-	TGTGCCAGCAGTTTTATTAGGGGCAGGGCTTTCTTT	CASSFIRGRAFF
-	TRBJ1-2	TRBV5-1	-	TGCGCCAGCAGCCTCCGAGCTGACTATGGCTACACCTTC	CASSLRADYGYTF
-	TRBJ2-5	TRBV11-3	TRBD2	TGTGCCAGCAGCTCGGGAGGGAGTCGGGAGACCCAGTACTTC	CASSSGGSRETQYF
-	TRBJ2-3	TRBV28	-	TGTGCCAGCAATCACTACCCAGGAACAGATACGCAGTATTTT	CASNHYPGTDTQYF
-	TRBJ2-3	TRBV7-2	-	TGTGCCAGCAGCCCGGGCCAACATAGCACAGATACGCAGTATTTT	CASSPGQHSTDTQYF
-	TRBJ2-3	TRBV7-2	TRBD2	TGTGCCAGCAGCCCCGGACTAGCGGGGGCGGGAGATACGCAGTATTTT	CASSPGLAGAGDTQYF
-	TRBJ1-4	TRBV7-2	-	TGTGCCAGCAGGTCCAGCTCAACTAATGAAAAACTGTTTTTT	CASRSSSTNEKLFF
-	TRBJ2-5	TRBV9	-	TGTGCCAGCAGCTCCTCAGCAGGAGGGAAGGAGACCCAGTACTTC	CASSSSAGGKETQYF
-	TRBJ2-7	TRBV11-2	-	TGTGCCAGCAGCTTTGCGGGAATCAACGAGCAGTACTTC	CASSFAGINEQYF
-	TRBJ2-5	TRBV11-2	-	TGTGCCAGCACCGTGACAGTCCAAGAGACCCAGTACTTC	CASTVTVQETQYF
-	TRBJ2-3	TRBV9	-	TGTGCCAGCAGCGATAGTACGGATACGCAGTATTTT	CASSDSTDTQYF
-	TRBJ2-7	TRBV11-2	TRBD2	TGTGCCAGCAGCCTGCGGGGGGGCGTCTACGAGCAGTACTTC	CASSLRGGVYEQYF
-	TRBJ1-2	TRBV29-1	TRBD1	TGCAGCGTTGAGACAGGGTATGGCTACACCTTC	CSVETGYGYTF
-	TRBJ2-6	TRBV2	-	TGTGCCAGCACTGTGCGGTCTGGGGCCAACGTCCTGACTTTC	CASTVRSGANVLTF
-	TRBJ2-2	TRBV7-6	TRBD2	TGTGCCAGCAGCTTAGCCCCTAGCGGGGGTTTGGGCGGGGAGCTGTTTTTT	CASSLAPSGGLGGELFF
-	TRBJ2-7	TRBV28	TRBD2	TGTGCCAGCAGGCGCGGGGGGGCAACCTACGAGCAGTACTTC	CASRRGGATYEQYF
-	TRBJ2-1	TRBV14	-	TGTGCCAGCAGCCAAGACGGGGGACTCGGCTACAATGAGCAGTTCTTC	CASSQDGGLGYNEQFF
-	TRBJ2-3	TRBV6-5	TRBD1	TGTGCCAGCAGTTACTCGGGACAGAACACAGATACGCAGTATTTT	CASSYSGQNTDTQYF
-	TRBJ2-1	TRBV5-1	TRBD1	TGCGCCAGCAGCTTGGAGGGACAGGGTCACAATGAGCAGTTCTTC	CASSLEGQGHNEQFF
-	TRBJ2-3	TRBV7-2	TRBD2	TGTGCCAGCAGCTTAGGCGGGGGGGCCGGGACAGATACGCAGTATTTT	CASSLGGGAGTDTQYF
-	TRBJ2-3	TRBV5-1	TRBD2	TGCGCCAGCATCCCTAGCGGGGGGGCAGACGATACGCAGTATTTT	CASIPSGGADDTQYF
-	TRBJ2-1	TRBV7-9	-	TGTGCCAGCAGCGCTTACAATGAGCAGTTCTTC	CASSAYNEQFF
-	TRBJ2-4	TRBV7-8	-	TGTGCCAGCAGCTTAGTAGGCTACGGCGAAAACATTCAGTACTTC	CASSLVGYGENIQYF
-	TRBJ1-4	TRBV11-2	-	TGTGCCAGCAGCATCACCCGCTGGGGCACTAATGAAAAACTGTTTTTT	CASSITRWGTNEKLFF
-	TRBJ1-5	TRBV19	TRBD1	TGTGCCAGTAGCGGGACAGGAGGCACGAGCGGAGAGCCCCAGCATTTT	CASSGTGGTSGEPQHF
-	TRBJ1-4	TRBV4-3	-	TGCGCCAGCAGCCAAGCTTTACTGACCCGCGGATCTAATGAAAAACTGTTTTTT	CASSQALLTRGSNEKLFF
-	TRBJ1-5	TRBV19	-	TGTGCCAGTAGTATGCAGGATTTTCTGAGCAATCAGCCCCAGCATTTT	CASSMQDFLSNQPQHF
-	TRBJ2-7	TRBV7-6	-	TGTGCCAGCGATCGAGACAGCGGAATCTCCGAGCAGTACTTC	CASDRDSGISEQYF